This entry concerns a single T cell receptor beta chain. It lacks a known antigen. No base qualities exist here, and no much larger clone lies one base off it. The data were taken from a study of blood T cell repertoires in COVID-19 (TCRdb year 2020). About the full investigation: Samples covering the acute and convalescent phases of COVID-19 were provided by collaborators in the United States, Italy and Spain. The prospective study material was composed of cDNA or gDNA derived from T cells, B-cell-depleted T cells, or PBMCs. Deeply sampled blood TCRbeta repertoires from subjects exposed to, actively infected with, or recovered from COVID-19 were included in the dataset. A freely available public database, intended as a resource for researchers studying the immune response to SARS-CoV-2, is where the repertoires were released. Samples were obtained from the ongoing ImmuneRACE study (first 160 participants) and from roughly 1,300 subjects provided by 6 global collaborators. The sample metadata nearly always contained a de-identified subject ID, COVID-19 status, age in years and sex. Where HLA class I and class II types were available, the types were taken from metadata supplied by the sample provider, not from assay-based typing.

Collaborating institutions collected whole blood in K2EDTA tubes following their own protocols. For TCRbeta analysis, collaborators shipped samples in one of three forms: frozen whole blood, isolated PBMCs, or DNA extracted from either of those sample types. V and J lose 3 bases and 5 bases, and a span of 7 bases separates them. According to the germline V gene, CDR1 reads MNHEY and CDR2 reads SVGEGT. The CDR3 runs 12 amino acids, cysteine and phenylalanine included. The entry retains the CDR3 DNA only, 36 bases that are in frame from base 1. The paper's findings and limits, for the study overall: The amount of clinical and demographic metadata varied by source and participant and was provided uncurated.

TCRbeta CDR3 regions were amplified from genomic DNA by means of the immunoSEQ Assay, a bias-controlled multiplex PCR. Turning to the authors' computational methods: The number of nucleated cells in each sample was estimated from the amplification of reference gene primers within the assay. Sequence reads were collapsed and filtered to measure the absolute abundance of every unique TCRbeta CDR3 rearrangement. For each sample, productive Simpson clonality was calculated as the square root of Simpson's diversity index over productive rearrangements. TCRdb limited this immuneACCESS table to in-frame rearrangements with V and J called. A share of clones is missing; checked studies link under half to unresolved V genes, and the rest is unexplained. That table gives V, J and clone size, and the DNA gave D and trimming. A total of some 180,000 clones appear in this sample, 70% to 80% of them only once. Roughly 7.8% of the sample is taken by the ten largest.

The material sequenced was peripheral blood. The source of this sequence is a woman in her fifties or sixties with active or convalescent COVID-19. The receptor chain draws on TRBV6-2 or TRBV6-3 and TRBJ2-5; the D gene is unclear. The nucleotides read TGTGCCAGCAGTTATCGCCGGGAGACCCAGTACTTC. The resulting protein is CASSYRRETQYF.